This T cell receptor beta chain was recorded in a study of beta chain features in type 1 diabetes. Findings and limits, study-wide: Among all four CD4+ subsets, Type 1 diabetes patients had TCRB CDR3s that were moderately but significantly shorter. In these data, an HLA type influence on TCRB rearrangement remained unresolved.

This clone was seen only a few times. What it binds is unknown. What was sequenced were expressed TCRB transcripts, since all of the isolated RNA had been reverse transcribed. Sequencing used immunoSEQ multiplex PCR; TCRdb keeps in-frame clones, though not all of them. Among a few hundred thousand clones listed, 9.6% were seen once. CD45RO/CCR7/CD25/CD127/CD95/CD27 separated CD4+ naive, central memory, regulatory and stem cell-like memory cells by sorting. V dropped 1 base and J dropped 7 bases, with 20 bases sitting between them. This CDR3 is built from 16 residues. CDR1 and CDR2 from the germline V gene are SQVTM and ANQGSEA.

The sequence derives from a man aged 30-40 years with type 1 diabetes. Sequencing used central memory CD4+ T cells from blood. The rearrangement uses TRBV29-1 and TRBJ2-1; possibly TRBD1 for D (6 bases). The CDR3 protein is CSVEGLGGGGNNEQFF. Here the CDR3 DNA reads TGCAGCGTTGAAGGCCTAGGTGGGGGCGGAAATAATGAGCAGTTCTTC.